Each of the 2 T cell receptor beta chains below was sequenced from the same sample in a study of shared clonotypes between healthy human individuals. Naive CD8 cells were CD45RO-negative, positively selected for CCR7, excluding terminally differentiated effector memory CD45RA+ cells. The repertoire was sequenced with immunoSEQ multiplex PCR; TCRdb's copy has only in-frame clones and lacks some. The table has some 1,900,000 clones, roughly 94% seen once. The sequencing sample was made of naive CD8+ T cells sorted from blood. These receptors originate from a man between 18 and 29 years old in good health.

This sequence joins TRBV11-2 and TRBJ1-6; unclear D gene. CDR1 SGHAT and CDR2 FQNNGV come from the germline V gene. Deletions cut 3 bases from V and 0 bases from J, with 6 bases between. The CDR3 length is 15 residues. CDR3: CASSFSSSYNSPLHF. The CDR3 nucleotides read TGTGCCAGCAGCTTCTCAAGCTCCTATAATTCACCCCTCCACTTT.

This chain joins TRBV5-4 and TRBJ2-3, with D maybe TRBD2 (5 bases). This CDR3 spans 14 amino acids. Germline assignment: CDR1 SGHNT and CDR2 YYREEE (reference sequence). The V end lost 5 bases, the J end lost 4 bases, and 14 bases lay between the germline ends. The CDR3 protein is CASRDFQGPDTQYF. CDR3 DNA: TGTGCCAGCAGGGACTTCCAAGGACCAGATACGCAGTATTTT.